This T cell receptor (beta chain) was recovered during a study of Ad26.COV2.S vaccination and SARS-CoV-2 variants. Whole-study findings and limits: Reported findings describe substantial breadth in spike-specific CD8+ and CD4+ T cell responses following vaccination. People who got the vaccine had more spike-specific TCR breadth than people who got placebo.

Sequencing was performed with immunoSEQ multiplex PCR; in TCRdb, only in-frame clones are kept and a portion is missing. The sample has roughly 270,000 clones, approximately 89% seen once; the top ten hold about 3.1%. Between the trimmed V and J ends, which lost 6 bases and 4 bases, there was a span of 12 bases. CDR3 length: 13 residues. The germline V gene encodes CDR1 SQVTM and CDR2 ANQGSEA. As to this clone: Its antigen remains unknown.

Noted treatment: around 19 received Ad26.COV2.S at low or high dose, single or two shots; about 5 received placebo; per-sample allocation not given. Sampling took place 63 days after the first vaccine or placebo injection. The material sequenced was peripheral blood, taken in a trial of Ad26.COV2.S vaccine versus placebo. The source of this sequence is a person aged 18 to 59 who received the Ad26.COV2.S COVID-19 vaccine or a placebo. The chain combines TRBV29-1 with TRBJ1-4; D is undetermined. The CDR3 reads CSVTKQNNEKLFF. Here the CDR3 DNA reads TGCAGCGTCACGAAACAGAATAATGAAAAACTGTTTTTT.